This T cell receptor (beta chain) is from a study of beta chain features in type 1 diabetes. Study summary: Cells sorted and examined across all samples totaled around 110,000,000.

This clone was detected only a few times. Its antigen is undetermined. Once sorted, every population was more than 98% pure. Notes on the study in general: The question left open here concerned HLA type influencing TCRB rearrangement. Overrepresentation of cells with high TCR expression could result from cDNA sequencing. Type 1 diabetes patients had moderately but significantly shorter TCRB CDR3s in all four CD4+ subsets.

Germline V gene data show CDR1 as SGHTA and CDR2 as FQGNSA. Trimming at V came to 6 bases and at J to 2 bases, leaving 8 bases not matched to a gene. The length of the CDR3 is 16 residues. The whole isolated RNA underwent reverse transcription, so sequencing captured expressed TCRB transcripts. TCRdb's table, derived via immunoSEQ multiplex PCR, lists solely in-frame clones and lacks some. Found here are 600,000 to 700,000 clones, around 12% of them singletons; the top ten hold around 0.12%. Sequenced input: naive CD4+ T cells from blood. The J gene is TRBJ1-4, the V gene TRBV7-2; 8 bases line up with TRBD1. This clonotype was sampled from a man aged 25-40 years with type 1 diabetes. CDR3 in DNA: TGTGCCAGCAGTCCTGGACAGGGCAGGACTAATGAAAAACTGTTTTTT. Encoded protein: CASSPGQGRTNEKLFF.